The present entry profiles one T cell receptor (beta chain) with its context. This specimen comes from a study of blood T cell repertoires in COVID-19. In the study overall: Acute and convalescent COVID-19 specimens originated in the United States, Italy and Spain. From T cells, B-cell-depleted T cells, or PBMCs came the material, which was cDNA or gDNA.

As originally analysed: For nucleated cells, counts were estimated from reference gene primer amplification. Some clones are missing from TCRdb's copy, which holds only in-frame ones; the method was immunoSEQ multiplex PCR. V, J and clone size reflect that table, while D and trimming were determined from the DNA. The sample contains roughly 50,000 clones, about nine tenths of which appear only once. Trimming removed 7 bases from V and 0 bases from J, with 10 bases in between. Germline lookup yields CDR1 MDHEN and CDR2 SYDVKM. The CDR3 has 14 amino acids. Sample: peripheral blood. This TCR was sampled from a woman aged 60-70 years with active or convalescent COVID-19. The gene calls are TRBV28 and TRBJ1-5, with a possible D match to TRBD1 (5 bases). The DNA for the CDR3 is TGTGCCAGCATTACAGGTAATAGCAATCAGCCCCAGCATTTT. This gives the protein CASITGNSNQPQHF.